This entry describes one T cell receptor (beta chain). This sample was taken from a study of blood T cell repertoires in COVID-19. Original handling: Amplified reference gene primers provided the basis for estimating nucleated cell counts. Only in-frame clones appear in the TCRdb table, and some are missing; sequencing was by immunoSEQ multiplex PCR. Clone size and V and J calls were adopted from that table, with D and trimming inferred from the DNA. The sample holds around 130,000 clones, approximately 82% seen once. The CDR3 totals 17 residues. In germline, CDR1 is SGHTA, CDR2 FQGTGA. V dropped 3 bases and J dropped 1; count of bases not matched to a gene: 5.

Sequences were obtained from peripheral blood. This chain links TRBV7-3 with TRBJ2-1; 11 nucleotides line up with TRBD2. This sequence was found in a man in his forties or fifties with active or convalescent COVID-19. The CDR3, as DNA: TGTGCCAGCAGCTTTACGGCTAGCGGGGGGTCCTACAATGAGCAGTTCTTC. Translating it yields CASSFTASGGSYNEQFF. Based on the CDR3 plus reference TRBV7-3 and TRBJ2-1, the full variable domain is GAGVSQTPSNKVTEKGKYVELRCDPISGHTALYWYRQSLGQGPEFLIYFQGTGAADDSGLPNDRFFAVRPEGSVSTLKIQRTERGDSAVYLCASSFTASGGSYNEQFFGPGTRLTVL.